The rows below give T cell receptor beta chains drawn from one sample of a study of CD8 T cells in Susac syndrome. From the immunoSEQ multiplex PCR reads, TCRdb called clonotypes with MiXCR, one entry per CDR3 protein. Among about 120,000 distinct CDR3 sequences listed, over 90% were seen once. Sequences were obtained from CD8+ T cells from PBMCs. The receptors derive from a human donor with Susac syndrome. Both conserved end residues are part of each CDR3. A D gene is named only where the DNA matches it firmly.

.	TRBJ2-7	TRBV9	TGTGCCAGCAGCCCTCAATCGGTCGGGACCTACGAGCAGTACTTC	CASSPQSVGTYEQYF
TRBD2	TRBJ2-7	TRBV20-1	TGCAGTTTTAGCGGGGGGGCCCTCTACGAGCAGTACTTC	CSFSGGALYEQYF
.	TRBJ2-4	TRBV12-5	TGTGCTAGTGGTTCCGGAGCCAAAAACATTCAGTACTTC	CASGSGAKNIQYF
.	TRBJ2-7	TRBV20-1	TGCAGTGCTAGACCCCAGGGGCGAGGGGAGCAGTACTTC	CSARPQGRGEQYF
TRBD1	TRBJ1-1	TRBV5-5	TGTGCCAGCAGATTTGACAGGGGGCGTACTGAAGCTTTCTTT	CASRFDRGRTEAFF
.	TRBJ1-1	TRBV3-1	TGTGCCAGCAGCCAAGTTGGTGGTGAAGCTTTCTTT	CASSQVGGEAFF
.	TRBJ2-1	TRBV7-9	TGTGCCAGCAGCTTAGGGTCCAACAATGAGCAGTTCTTC	CASSLGSNNEQFF
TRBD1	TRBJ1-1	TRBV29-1	TGCAGCGTTGGGGGGACAGGGGGAAACACTGAAGCTTTCTTT	CSVGGTGGNTEAFF
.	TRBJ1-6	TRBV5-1	TGCGCCAGCTCCGGGACACCGAATAATTCACCCCTCCACTTT	CASSGTPNNSPLHF
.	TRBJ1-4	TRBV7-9	TGTGCCAGCAGCGTAGGACAGCTCAATGAAAAACTGTTTTTT	CASSVGQLNEKLFF
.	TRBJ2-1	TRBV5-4	TGTGCCAGCAGCGGAGGAATTGAGCAGTTCTTC	CASSGGIEQFF
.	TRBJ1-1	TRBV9	TGTGCCAGCAGCGTAGCGGTTGTGGGGGCTGAAGCTTTCTTT	CASSVAVVGAEAFF
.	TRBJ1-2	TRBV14	TGTGCCAGCAGCCCCGGGCAGCAGGGCGATGGCTACACCTTC	CASSPGQQGDGYTF